A single sample gave rise to the 21 T cell receptor beta chains below, sequenced in a study of blood T cell repertoires in COVID-19. The table came from immunoSEQ multiplex PCR; TCRdb's copy has only in-frame clones and leaves some out. This sample has tens of thousands of clones, with 90% to 95% found just once. Material for sequencing was peripheral blood. These receptor sequences come from a human donor in a cohort sampled during active COVID-19.

The V and J genes are TRBV19 and TRBJ2-2, with a tentative D call TRBD1 (5 bases). Deletions cut 3 bases from V and 4 bases from J, with 6 bases between. CDR1 LNHDA and CDR2 SQIVND come from the germline V gene (reference sequence). This CDR3 has 13 amino acids. For the CDR3, the DNA is TGTGCCAGTAGTATGACAGTCACCGGGGAGCTGTTTTTT. Its translation is CASSMTVTGELFF.

V is TRBV30 and J is TRBJ1-3, with D possibly TRBD1 on 5 matching bases. Germline CDR1 is GTSNPN and CDR2 is SVGIG (reference sequence). Trimming cost V 0 bases and J 0 bases, with 12 bases left between them. The CDR3 has 16 amino acids. In DNA form, the CDR3 reads TGTGCCTGGAGTGTCGGGGCGGGATTCTCTGGAAACACCATATATTTT. Protein: CAWSVGAGFSGNTIYF.

The rearrangement uses TRBV19 and TRBJ2-3, with 12 nucleotides matching TRBD2. This CDR3 contains 15 residues. Unmatched junction bases numbered 2, after V lost 1 base and J lost 6 bases. The V gene's germline CDR1 is LNHDA and CDR2 SQIVND (reference sequence). The CDR3 reads CASSIVGTSGDTQYF. DNA for the CDR3: TGTGCCAGTAGTATAGTGGGGACTAGCGGGGATACGCAGTATTTT.

The chain carries TRBV15 and TRBJ2-5, with 7 bases lining up with TRBD1. The CDR3 covers 15 residues. Germline-derived CDR1 and CDR2 are LNHNV and YYDKDF (reference sequence). With V trimmed by 1 base and J by 4 bases, 6 bases remained unmatched. CDR3 sequence reads: CATSRGQGVGETQYF. CDR3 DNA sequence: TGTGCCACCAGCAGAGGCCAGGGGGTTGGAGAGACCCAGTACTTC. Supplemented by reference TRBV15 and TRBJ2-5, the full variable domain reads DAMVIQNPRYQVTQFGKPVTLSCSQTLNHNVMYWYQQKSSQAPKLLFHYYDKDFNNEADTPDNFQSRRPNTSFCFLDIRSPGLGDTAMYLCATSRGQGVGETQYFGPGTRLLVL.

This clone has just a few counts. The junction departs from the called germline gene at one end, perhaps through a read error. The J gene is TRBJ2-2, the V gene TRBV7-7, with 12 bases lining up with TRBD2. CDR1 and CDR2 (germline): SSHAT, FNYEAQ (reference sequence). The CDR3 has 15 residues. As DNA, the CDR3 is TGTGCTAGCAGCCGGACTAGCGGGGTGTCCGGGGAGCTGTTTTTT. Its translation is CASSRTSGVSGELFF.

The chain couples TRBV7-2 to TRBJ2-1; 11 bases match TRBD2. CDR3 length: 16 amino acids. Trimming removed 4 bases from V and 7 bases from J; junction bases left unmatched: 9. The germline V gene encodes CDR1 SGHTA and CDR2 FQGNSA. The CDR3 reads CASSSAGTSGKNEQFF. The CDR3 bases are TGTGCCAGCAGCTCCGCCGGGACTAGCGGTAAGAATGAGCAGTTCTTC.

This chain links TRBV7-2 with TRBJ1-1, with D possibly matching TRBD1 (6 bases). This CDR3 comprises 15 residues. Trimming removed 1 base from V and 3 bases from J, with 12 bases in between. Germline V CDR1 and CDR2: SGHTA, FQGNSA. CDR3 residues: CASSLDQGPYTEAFF. The CDR3 DNA reads TGTGCCAGCAGCTTAGACCAGGGGCCCTACACTGAAGCTTTCTTT.

CDR3 residues: CAGQAYTEAFF. In nucleotides, the CDR3 is TGTGCGGGACAGGCGTACACTGAAGCTTTCTTT. The chain carries TRBV7-2 and TRBJ1-1; 8 nucleotides line up with TRBD1. The CDR3 is made up of 11 amino acids. Germline lookup yields CDR1 SGHTA and CDR2 FQGNSA.

The V gene is TRBV9, the J gene TRBJ2-1, with 8 bases lining up with TRBD1. CDR1 is SGDLS, CDR2 YYNGEE, per germline. V shed 4 bases and J 8 bases; nucleotides not matched to a gene: 14. CDR3 length: 16 residues. As DNA, the CDR3 is TGTGCCAGCAGCACCGGACAGGGTGTGGATTGGCATGAGCAGTTCTTC. Its translation is CASSTGQGVDWHEQFF.

The genes are TRBV9 and TRBJ2-6; TRBD1 matches 9 bases. V lost 3 bases and J lost 0; bases outside the gene matches: 1. The CDR3 loop spans 16 amino acids. Germline CDR1 SGDLS, CDR2 YYNGEE. The DNA of the CDR3 is TGTGCCAGCAGCGCGACAGGGGGCTCTGGGGCCAACGTCCTGACTTTC. Translating gives CASSATGGSGANVLTF.

The chain uses TRBV5-3 and TRBJ2-2; 7 nucleotides agree with TRBD2. TRBV5-3 is annotated as an ORF whose role is uncertain. This CDR3 spans 18 amino acids. V trimming: 6 bases; J trimming: 4 bases; junction bases outside the gene matches: 18. CDR3 protein: CARILPTRGRALTGELFF. The CDR3 DNA reads TGTGCCAGAATCCTACCCACTCGGGGGAGGGCCCTCACCGGGGAGCTGTTTTTT.

V usage is TRBV6-2 or TRBV6-3 and J usage is TRBJ2-1, with 12 bases aligning to TRBD2. V lost 5 bases and J lost 3; bases outside the gene matches: 11. Germline V lookup: CDR1 MNHEY, CDR2 SVGEGT. The CDR3 has 18 amino acids. The CDR3 protein is CASSPLAGGPGGYNEQFF. In DNA, the CDR3 is TGTGCCAGCAGTCCCCTAGCGGGGGGGCCGGGCGGCTACAATGAGCAGTTCTTC.

The chain links TRBV19 to TRBJ2-4; D is possibly TRBD2 (5 bases). The CDR3 spans 14 residues. V gave up 7 bases and J gave up 0 bases, with 10 bases separating them. The germline V gene has CDR1 LNHDA and CDR2 SQIVND (reference sequence). CDR3 bases: TGTGCCAGTACCCGGGGAGAAGCCAAAAACATTCAGTACTTC. As protein: CASTRGEAKNIQYF.

This chain's CDR3 is CASSLSRTDTQYF. The CDR3 DNA reads as TGTGCCAGCAGCCTATCCCGCACAGATACGCAGTATTTT. The V and J genes are TRBV11-2 and TRBJ2-3; D not resolved. CDR3 length: 13 amino acids. Germline V gives CDR1 SGHAT, CDR2 FQNNGV. V shed 5 bases and J shed 1 base, with 7 bases lying between them.

The chain carries TRBV18 and TRBJ2-5; no firm D call. Germline CDR1 is KGHSH and CDR2 is LQKENI. Trimming pared 2 bases from V and 4 bases from J, leaving 8 bases between. This CDR3 spans 13 amino acids. DNA of the CDR3: TGTGCCAGCTCACCAGGGCGCCGAGAGACCCAGTACTTC. The encoded protein is CASSPGRRETQYF.

The CDR3 DNA follows: TGTGCCAGCAGCAAAGGAGGGACGCTTACCGGGGGGGATGAGCAGTTCTTC. Translated: CASSKGGTLTGGDEQFF. The chain recombines TRBV21-1 with TRBJ2-1; no check of the table's D call, TRBD2, against the DNA was made. TRBV21-1 is deemed a pseudogene. The CDR3 has 17 amino acids.

The chain links TRBV6-1 to TRBJ1-5; 7 nucleotides match TRBD1. Germline CDR1 and CDR2: MNHNS and SASEGT. The CDR3 sequence is 14 residues long. Germline trimming cut 3 bases from V and 7 bases from J; bases unmatched to any gene: 6. CDR3 sequence: CASSDRTGEQPQHF. The DNA of the CDR3 is TGTGCCAGCAGTGACCGTACAGGGGAACAGCCCCAGCATTTT.

V is TRBV5-8 and J is TRBJ2-1, with D unclear. This CDR3 has 9 residues. From germline, CDR1 is SGHTS and CDR2 YDEGEE. The germline V and J ends were trimmed by 2 bases and 13 bases, with 4 bases remaining between them. The CDR3 region has the DNA TGTGCCAGCAGCTTTCTACAGTTCTTC. Protein: CASSFLQFF.

The chain recombines TRBV19 with TRBJ2-1, with D possibly being TRBD1 (5 bases). The V and J ends lost 1 base and 9 bases respectively, with 10 bases between them. There are 13 residues in the CDR3. CDR1 is LNHDA and CDR2 is SQIVND in the germline V gene (reference sequence). DNA of the CDR3: TGTGCCAGTAGTATAGTGGGTAGGGGTGAGCAGTTCTTC. Its translation is CASSIVGRGEQFF.

The V gene is TRBV7-9, the J gene TRBJ2-3; D not certain. This CDR3 has 14 amino acids. Germline V gene data show CDR1 as SEHNR and CDR2 as FQNEAQ (reference sequence). V was shortened by 1 base and J by 2 bases, with 7 bases between the two germline ends. CDR3 bases: TGTGCCAGCAGCTTAGGAGGTGACACAGATACGCAGTATTTT. The encoded protein is CASSLGGDTDTQYF.

This chain connects TRBV9 to TRBJ2-1, with 10 bases fitting TRBD1. Per the germline V gene, CDR1 is SGDLS and CDR2 is YYNGEE. The CDR3 runs 15 residues. The J segment lost 4 bases and the V segment lost 2 bases, leaving 3 bases of the junction unmatched. The CDR3 nucleotides are TGTGCCAGCAGCGTTGACAGGGGGCAGTACAATGAGCAGTTCTTC. Its translation is CASSVDRGQYNEQFF. Drawing the rest from reference TRBV9 and TRBJ2-1, the complete variable domain is DSGVTQTPKHLITATGQRVTLRCSPRSGDLSVYWYQQSLDQGLQFLIQYYNGEERAKGNILERFSAQQFPDLHSELNLSSLELGDSALYFCASSVDRGQYNEQFFGPGTRLTVL.